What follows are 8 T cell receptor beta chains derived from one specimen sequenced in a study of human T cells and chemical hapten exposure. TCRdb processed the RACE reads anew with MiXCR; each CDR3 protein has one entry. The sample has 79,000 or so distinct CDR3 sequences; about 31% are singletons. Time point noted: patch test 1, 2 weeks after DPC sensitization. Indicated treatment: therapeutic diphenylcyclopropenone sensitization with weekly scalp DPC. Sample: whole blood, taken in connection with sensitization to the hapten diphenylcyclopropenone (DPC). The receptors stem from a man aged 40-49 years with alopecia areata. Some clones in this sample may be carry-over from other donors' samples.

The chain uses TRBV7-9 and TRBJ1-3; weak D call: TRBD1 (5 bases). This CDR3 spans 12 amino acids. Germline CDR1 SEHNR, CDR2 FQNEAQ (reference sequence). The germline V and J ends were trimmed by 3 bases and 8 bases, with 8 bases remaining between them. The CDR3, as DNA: TGTGCCAGCAGCTTGGGGGGAGACACCATATATTTT. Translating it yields CASSLGGDTIYF.

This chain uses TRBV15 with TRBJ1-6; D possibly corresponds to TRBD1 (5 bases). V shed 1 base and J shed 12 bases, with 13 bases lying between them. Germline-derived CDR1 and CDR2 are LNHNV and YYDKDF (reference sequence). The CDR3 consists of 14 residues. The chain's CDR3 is CATSRGDRSLPLHF. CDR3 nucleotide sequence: TGTGCCACCAGCAGAGGGGACCGCTCGCTACCCCTCCACTTT.

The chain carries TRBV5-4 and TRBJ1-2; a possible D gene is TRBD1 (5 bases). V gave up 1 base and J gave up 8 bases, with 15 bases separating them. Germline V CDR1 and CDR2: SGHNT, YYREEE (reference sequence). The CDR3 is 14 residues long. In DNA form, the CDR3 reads TGTGCCAGCAGCTTGCAGGGAGGTCCGCAGGGCTACACCTTC. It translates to CASSLQGGPQGYTF.

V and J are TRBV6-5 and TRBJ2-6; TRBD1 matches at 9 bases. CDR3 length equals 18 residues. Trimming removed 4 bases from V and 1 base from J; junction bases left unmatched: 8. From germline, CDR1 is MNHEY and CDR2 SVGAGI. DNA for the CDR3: TGTGCCAGCAGTTGGGGGACAGGGTTGAGTTCTGGGGCCAACGTCCTGACTTTC. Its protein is CASSWGTGLSSGANVLTF.

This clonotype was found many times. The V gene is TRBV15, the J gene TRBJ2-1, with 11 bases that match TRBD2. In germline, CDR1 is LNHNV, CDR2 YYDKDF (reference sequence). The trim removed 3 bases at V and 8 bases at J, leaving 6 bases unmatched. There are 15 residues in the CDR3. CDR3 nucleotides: TGTGCCACCAGCAGGGTAGCGGGAGGGTACGATGAGCAGTTCTTC. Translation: CATSRVAGGYDEQFF.

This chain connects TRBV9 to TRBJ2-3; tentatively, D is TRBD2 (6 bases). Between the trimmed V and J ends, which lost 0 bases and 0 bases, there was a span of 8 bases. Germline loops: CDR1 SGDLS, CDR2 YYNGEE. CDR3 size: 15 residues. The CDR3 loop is CASSVAGTSTDTQYF. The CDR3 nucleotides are TGTGCCAGCAGCGTAGCGGGGACTAGCACAGATACGCAGTATTTT. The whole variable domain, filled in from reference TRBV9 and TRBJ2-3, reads DSGVTQTPKHLITATGQRVTLRCSPRSGDLSVYWYQQSLDQGLQFLIQYYNGEERAKGNILERFSAQQFPDLHSELNLSSLELGDSALYFCASSVAGTSTDTQYFGPGTRLTVL.

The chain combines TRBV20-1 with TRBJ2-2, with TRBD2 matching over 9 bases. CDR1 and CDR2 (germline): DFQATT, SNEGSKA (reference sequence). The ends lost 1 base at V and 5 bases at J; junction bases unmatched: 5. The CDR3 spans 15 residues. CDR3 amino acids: CSARVRTSATGELFF. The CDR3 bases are TGCAGTGCTAGAGTCCGGACTAGCGCGACCGGGGAGCTGTTTTTT.

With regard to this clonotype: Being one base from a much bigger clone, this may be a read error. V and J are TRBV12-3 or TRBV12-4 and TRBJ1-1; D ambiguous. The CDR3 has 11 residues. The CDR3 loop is CASSKNTETFF. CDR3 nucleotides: TGTGCCAGCAGTAAGAACACTGAAACTTTCTTT.